The 27 T cell receptor beta chains presented below share a single source sample, sequenced in a study of CD8+CD57+ T cells in acquired aplastic anemia. In patients chosen for sequencing, flow cytometry had shown CD8+CD57+ cell expansion. Genomic DNA served as template for TCR beta VDJ and CDR3 profiling. TCRdb itself ran the reads through MiXCR, one entry per CDR3 protein. The table includes about 290,000 distinct CDR3 sequences, about 50% detected once. Sequencing used sorted CD4+, CD8+, or CD8+CD57+ T cells (not recorded which) from PBMCs. These receptors were taken from a human donor with aplastic anemia.

This clonotype was recorded only once. The genes are TRBV5-1 and TRBJ2-3; TRBD2 agrees at 7 bases. The V gene's germline CDR1 is SGHRS and CDR2 YFSETQ. The CDR3 has 14 amino acids. V shed 0 bases and J 11 bases; nucleotides not matched to a gene: 9. CDR3 sequence reads: CASSLGGGYNEQYF. CDR3 nucleotides: TGCGCCAGCAGCTTGGGCGGGGGTTACAATGAGCAGTATTTT.

The J gene is TRBJ2-7, the V gene TRBV2; 8 bases fit TRBD2. Germline CDR1 reads SNHLY; CDR2 reads FYNNEI. The CDR3 totals 15 residues. V lost 3 bases and J lost 5; bases outside the gene matches: 9. The CDR3 coding sequence is TGTGCCAGCAGTGAGCGTTGGAGCGGGAGCAACGAGCAGTACTTC. Protein sequence: CASSERWSGSNEQYF.

The chain joins TRBV3-1 to TRBJ2-2; 15 nucleotides line up with TRBD2. The CDR3 has 16 residues. The V and J ends lost 5 bases and 6 bases, in that order; junction bases with no gene match: 4. Germline V gene data show CDR1 as LGHDT and CDR2 as YNNKEL (reference sequence). CDR3 loop: CASSFGLAGGAGELFF. The CDR3 nucleotides read TGTGCCAGCAGCTTCGGACTAGCGGGAGGGGCCGGGGAGCTGTTTTTT.

This clonotype appeared a few times. The rearrangement joins TRBV29-1 to TRBJ2-7, with 11 nucleotides matching TRBD2. Germline assignment: CDR1 SQVTM and CDR2 ANQGSEA. The CDR3 runs to 15 residues. The V segment lost 4 bases and the J segment 0 bases; nucleotides outside the gene matches: 5. The CDR3 sequence is CSVGGTSGSSYEQYF. As DNA, the CDR3 is TGCAGCGTTGGAGGGACTAGCGGAAGCTCCTACGAGCAGTACTTC.

The chain has TRBV20-1 and TRBJ2-7; D tentatively reads TRBD1 or TRBD2 (6 bases each). Germline V gene data show CDR1 as DFQATT and CDR2 as SNEGSKA (reference sequence). The CDR3 loop spans 14 amino acids. V dropped 3 bases and J dropped 3 bases, with 15 bases sitting between them. CDR3 sequence reads: CSASWGANLYEQYF. The CDR3 nucleotides read TGCAGTGCTAGCTGGGGGGCCAACCTCTACGAGCAGTACTTC.

This clonotype was seen more than once but under ten times. The V call is TRBV7-6, the J call TRBJ2-3; the match to TRBD2 covers 14 bases. V lost 5 bases to trimming and J lost 11 bases; unmatched junction nucleotides: 12. From germline, CDR1 is SGHVS and CDR2 FNYEAQ. This CDR3 is 16 amino acids long. The CDR3 loop is CASSLMGLAGESEQYF. CDR3 sequence (DNA): TGTGCCAGCAGCCTTATGGGACTAGCGGGAGAGAGTGAGCAGTATTTT. Based on the CDR3 plus reference TRBV7-6 and TRBJ2-3, the full variable domain is GAGVSQSPRYKVTKRGQDVALRCDPISGHVSLYWYRQALGQGPEFLTYFNYEAQQDKSGLPNDRFSAERPEGSISTLTIQRTEQRDSAMYRCASSLMGLAGESEQYFGPGTRLTVL.

This clonotype was picked up a small number of times. This sequence joins TRBV25-1 and TRBJ1-1; 7 bases match TRBD1. V shed 4 bases, J shed 4 bases, and the junction held 6 bases outside the gene matches. The CDR3 totals 14 residues. CDR1 and CDR2 (germline): MGHDK, SYGVNS. The CDR3 protein is CASSGQGKGTEAFF. The CDR3 DNA follows: TGTGCCAGCAGTGGACAGGGCAAGGGCACTGAAGCTTTCTTT.

This chain uses TRBV19 with TRBJ1-1; perhaps TRBD1 as D (6 bases). The germline gives CDR1 LNHDA, CDR2 SQIVND (reference sequence). The germline V and J ends were trimmed by 1 base and 6 bases, with 15 bases remaining between them. The CDR3 spans 15 residues. The CDR3 DNA sequence: TGTGCCAGTAGTATAGGGTGGGGGGCACTGTCTGAAGCTTTCTTT. It codes for CASSIGWGALSEAFF.

V is TRBV20-1 and J is TRBJ2-7; TRBD1 matches 7 bases. Germline CDR1 and CDR2: DFQATT and SNEGSKA (reference sequence). The CDR3 loop spans 13 amino acids. Unmatched junction bases numbered 8, after V lost 2 bases and J lost 7 bases. The CDR3: CSARSRTGGEQYF. Written as DNA, the CDR3 is TGCAGTGCTAGATCCCGGACAGGCGGTGAGCAGTACTTC.

The sample holds many counts of this clonotype. A much larger clonotype is one base distant, so this may be a read error. Likely a read error: the CDR3 ends without its conserved phenylalanine or tryptophan. The rearrangement uses TRBV20-1 and TRBJ2-1; 10 bases line up with TRBD2. The CDR3 is 14 residues long. With V trimmed by 6 bases and J by 6 bases, 8 bases remained unmatched. The germline gives CDR1 DFQATT, CDR2 SNEGSKA (reference sequence). The CDR3 DNA is TGCAGTGCGATACCTAGCGGGAGAGGCAATGAGCAGTTCCTC. Its protein is CSAIPSGRGNEQFL.

This chain links TRBV24-1 with TRBJ2-7; 10 bases fit TRBD1. Germline CDR1 reads KGHDR; CDR2 reads SFDVKD. The CDR3 is 14 residues long. V dropped 5 bases and J dropped 4; count of bases not matched to a gene: 4. As DNA, the CDR3 is TGTGCCACCAGTGCAGGACAGGGGGATTACGAGCAGTACTTC. Translating gives CATSAGQGDYEQYF.

This clonotype was observed a single time. No conserved phenylalanine or tryptophan is present at the end of the CDR3, so a read error is the likely explanation. The DNA is omitted, as the CDR3 cannot be located on it reliably, and the CDR3 follows TCRdb's listing. The chain has TRBV24-1 and TRBJ1-1; the D call in the table, TRBD1, was not verified against the DNA. Germline V gene data show CDR1 as KGHDR and CDR2 as SFDVKD. The CDR3 spans 13 residues, counting both ends. CDR3: CATSGTRQGGDNY.

This clonotype appeared many times. The chain links TRBV19 to TRBJ1-1, with 9 bases aligning to TRBD1. V gave up 10 bases and J gave up 4 bases; unmatched junction bases: 10. The CDR3 has 14 amino acids. Germline assignment: CDR1 LNHDA and CDR2 SQIVND (reference sequence). CDR3 residues: CATIKQGASTEAFF. The CDR3 coding sequence is TGTGCCACGATCAAACAGGGGGCGAGCACTGAAGCTTTCTTT.

This chain connects TRBV7-6 to TRBJ1-2; tentative D call: TRBD1 (5 bases). Germline CDR1 SGHVS, CDR2 FNYEAQ. V lost 5 bases to trimming and J lost 7 bases, with 14 bases between them. This CDR3 has 13 residues. CDR3 nucleotide sequence: TGTGCCAGCAGCCTAGTCTCGACAGCTGGCTACACCTTC. It is translated as CASSLVSTAGYTF.

J is TRBJ1-3 and V is TRBV5-6; D may be TRBD1 (5 bases). Germline V gene sequence: CDR1 SGHDT, CDR2 YYEEEE. Trimming cost V 0 bases and J 11 bases, with 15 bases left between them. The CDR3 has 14 amino acids. The CDR3 DNA sequence: TGTGCCAGCAGCTTGGTAGCGGGGAGGGACGCCATATATTTT. This encodes CASSLVAGRDAIYF.

The CDR3 sequence is CASSSKRVDEQYF. CDR3 DNA sequence: TGTGCCAGCAGCTCCAAGAGGGTGGACGAGCAGTACTTC. The chain links TRBV7-9 to TRBJ2-7; a weak D match, TRBD2 (5 bases). Germline V CDR1 and CDR2: SEHNR, FQNEAQ (reference sequence). V was shortened by 4 bases and J by 5 bases, with 12 bases between the two germline ends. The CDR3 extends over 13 amino acids.

This clonotype was seen repeatedly, ten times or more. The chain couples TRBV18 to TRBJ2-2; TRBD2 aligns across 12 bases. CDR3 size: 19 residues. The V gene's germline CDR1 is KGHSH and CDR2 LQKENI. V gave up 4 bases and J gave up 1 base; unmatched junction bases: 10. Written as DNA, the CDR3 is TGTGCCAGCTCACTCATCCTAGCGGGAGGGACACGGAACACCGGGGAGCTGTTTTTT. Translation gives CASSLILAGGTRNTGELFF.

At least ten counts were recorded for this clonotype. The chain combines TRBV7-2 with TRBJ2-7; a possible D gene is TRBD1 (6 bases). Germline-derived CDR1 and CDR2 are SGHTA and FQGNSA. The CDR3 consists of 16 residues. V was shortened by 4 bases and J by 6 bases, with 22 bases between the two germline ends. The chain's CDR3 is CASSSQGRGAMGEQYF. Written as DNA, the CDR3 is TGTGCCAGCAGCTCTCAGGGCAGGGGCGCGATGGGCGAGCAGTACTTC.

V is TRBV2 and J is TRBJ2-7; D not certain. V lost 10 bases to trimming and J lost 0 bases, with 16 bases between them. The CDR3 runs 14 residues. The germline V gene encodes CDR1 SNHLY and CDR2 FYNNEI. The DNA for the CDR3 is TGTGCCACTCTGGACCGTCCGAGCTCCTACGAGCAGTACTTC. Its protein product is CATLDRPSSYEQYF.

The chain has TRBV25-1 and TRBJ1-2; D gene unclear. Germline V gives CDR1 MGHDK, CDR2 SYGVNS. Trimming removed 4 bases at V and 0 bases at J, with 30 bases between. This CDR3 is built from 21 residues. DNA for the CDR3: TGTGCCAGCAGTGCCCCTTTTAGAGTGGCTATATTCTTATGTGCTAACTATGGCTACACCTTC. It codes for CASSAPFRVAIFLCANYGYTF.

This clonotype was picked up many times. The chain has TRBV7-9 and TRBJ2-7, with TRBD2 as a possible D gene (6 bases). Germline CDR1 is SEHNR and CDR2 is FQNEAQ (reference sequence). The CDR3 is 15 residues long. V gave up 4 bases and J gave up 4 bases, with 17 bases separating them. CDR3 in DNA: TGTGCCAGCAGCTATAACTTTAGCGGTTATTACGAGCAGTACTTC. Its translation: CASSYNFSGYYEQYF.

The V gene is TRBV7-3, the J gene TRBJ2-5; TRBD2 agrees at 13 bases. Germline values: CDR1 SGHTA, CDR2 FQGTGA. The CDR3 runs to 17 residues. V dropped 4 bases and J dropped 6; count of bases not matched to a gene: 11. The CDR3, as DNA: TGTGCCAGCAGCTCGCCGGGACTAGCGGGGATTTCCAAGACCCAGTACTTC. Translating gives CASSSPGLAGISKTQYF.

CDR3 nucleotides: TGCAGTGCTAGGGGAGATAGCGGGGGGGCCTATGGTACGCAGTATTTT. Its protein product is CSARGDSGGAYGTQYF. This chain joins TRBV20-1 and TRBJ2-3, with 11 bases fitting TRBD2. Germline V gene data show CDR1 as DFQATT and CDR2 as SNEGSKA (reference sequence). With 3 bases clipped from V and 8 bases from J, the junction kept 13 bases outside the gene matches. The CDR3 has 16 amino acids.

This chain uses TRBV11-2 with TRBJ1-1, with D uncertain. The CDR3 runs 12 residues. Trimming stripped 5 bases from V and 4 bases from J, with 8 bases between. Germline CDR1 is SGHAT and CDR2 is FQNNGV. The CDR3 protein is CASSGVVTEAFF. The CDR3 DNA sequence: TGTGCCAGCAGCGGCGTCGTCACTGAAGCTTTCTTT.

The chain uses TRBV20-1 and TRBJ1-2; the D is unclear. V lost 5 bases to trimming and J lost 2 bases, with 12 bases between them. Germline loops: CDR1 DFQATT, CDR2 SNEGSKA (reference sequence). This CDR3 spans 13 amino acids. The CDR3 nucleotides read TGCAGTGCTCTCCCCGCCGGCAACTATGGCTACACCTTC. Its protein is CSALPAGNYGYTF.

The chain uses TRBV7-9 and TRBJ2-5; D may be TRBD2 (6 bases). The ends were cut back, 3 bases at V and 2 bases at J, with 13 bases in the middle. Per the germline V gene, CDR1 is SEHNR and CDR2 is FQNEAQ (reference sequence). The CDR3 is made up of 15 amino acids. The CDR3 DNA follows: TGTGCCAGCAGCTTTGCGGGGTCAATACAAGAGACCCAGTACTTC. The encoded protein is CASSFAGSIQETQYF.

Points on this clonotype: At one boundary the junction diverges from the germline segment, which might be a read error. J is TRBJ2-2 and V is TRBV10-1; D is possibly TRBD1 or TRBD2 (6 bases each). The germline V gene has CDR1 WNHNN and CDR2 SYGVQD (reference sequence). CDR3 size: 16 residues. The CDR3 coding sequence is TGTGCCAGCAGGGACTGGGCAGGGGAAGGTACCGGGGAGCTGTTTTTT. This translates into CASRDWAGEGTGELFF.